Listed here are 5 T cell receptor beta chains from one sample, sequenced in a study of breast tumors, draining lymph nodes, adjacent tissues. A single record per CDR3 protein comes from TCRdb applying MiXCR to the multiplex PCR reads. In the table there are over 150,000 distinct CDR3 sequences, 31% of which are singletons. The lymph nodes were axillary draining lymph nodes from breast cancer patients. Sequences were obtained from axillary lymph node tissue. The receptor set was obtained from a female donor with breast cancer. Some clones in this sample may be carry-over from other donors' samples.

This clonotype was found many times. The V gene is TRBV19, the J gene TRBJ2-5; TRBD1 agrees at 10 bases. This CDR3 spans 14 amino acids. J lost 5 bases, V lost 5 bases, and 5 bases had no gene match. Germline V gene data show CDR1 as LNHDA and CDR2 as SQIVND (reference sequence). The CDR3 reads CASSATGGWETQYF. The CDR3 DNA reads as TGTGCCAGTAGTGCGACAGGGGGCTGGGAGACCCAGTACTTC.

The rearrangement joins TRBV20-1 to TRBJ1-5; 10 bases match TRBD1. Looked up from germline, CDR1 is DFQATT and CDR2 is SNEGSKA (reference sequence). The CDR3 runs 15 residues. V was clipped by 3 bases and J by 11 bases; unmatched bases: 13. The CDR3 DNA follows: TGCAGTGCTAGGACCGGACAGGGGGTCAAAGAGACCCAGCATTTT. Translating gives CSARTGQGVKETQHF.

This clonotype was seen many times. The V and J genes are TRBV3-1 and TRBJ2-3, with TRBD2 identical over 12 bases. The CDR3 has 15 residues. Germline loops: CDR1 LGHDT, CDR2 YNNKEL (reference sequence). The junction had 2 bases not matched to a gene; V was cut back by 3 bases and J by 4 bases. The CDR3 coding sequence is TGTGCCAGCAGCCACCCTAGCGGGGGGGCAGATACGCAGTATTTT. This translates into CASSHPSGGADTQYF.

This clonotype was observed many times. This chain links TRBV20-1 with TRBJ1-5; perhaps TRBD1 as D (6 bases). Germline assignment: CDR1 DFQATT and CDR2 SNEGSKA (reference sequence). The ends were cut back, 1 base at V and 3 bases at J, with 7 bases in the middle. The CDR3 has 13 amino acids. The CDR3 region is CSARGQDNQPQHF. The CDR3 DNA is TGCAGTGCTAGAGGACAGGACAATCAGCCCCAGCATTTT.

This chain uses TRBV20-1 with TRBJ1-5; TRBD1 matches 8 bases. Germline V CDR1 and CDR2: DFQATT, SNEGSKA (reference sequence). The CDR3 spans 15 residues. The junction had 12 bases not matched to a gene; V was cut back by 0 bases and J by 11 bases. As DNA, the CDR3 is TGCAGTGCTAGAGATCAGGGGGCTGGCGTAGAGACCCAGCATTTT. Its protein is CSARDQGAGVETQHF.